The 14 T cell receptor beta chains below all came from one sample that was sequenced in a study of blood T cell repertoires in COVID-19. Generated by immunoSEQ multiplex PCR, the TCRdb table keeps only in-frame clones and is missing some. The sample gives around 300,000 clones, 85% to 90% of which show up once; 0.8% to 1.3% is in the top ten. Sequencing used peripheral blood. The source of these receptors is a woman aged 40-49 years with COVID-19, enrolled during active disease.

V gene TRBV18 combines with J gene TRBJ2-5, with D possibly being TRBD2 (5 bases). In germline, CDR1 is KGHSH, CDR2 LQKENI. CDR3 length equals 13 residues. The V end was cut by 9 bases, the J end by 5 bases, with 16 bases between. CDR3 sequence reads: CASHGGPGETQYF. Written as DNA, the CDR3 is TGTGCCAGTCACGGCGGCCCGGGGGAGACCCAGTACTTC.

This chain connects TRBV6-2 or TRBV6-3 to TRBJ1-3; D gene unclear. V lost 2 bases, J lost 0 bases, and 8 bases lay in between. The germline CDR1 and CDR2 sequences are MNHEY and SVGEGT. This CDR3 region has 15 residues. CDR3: CASSYVSYSGNTIYF. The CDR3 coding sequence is TGTGCCAGCAGTTACGTCTCGTACTCTGGAAACACCATATATTTT.

The CDR3 DNA follows: TGCGCCAGCAGCCTCCTAGCCCAGGGGTCAGGGGCCGGGGCCAACGTCCTGACTTTC. This gives the protein CASSLLAQGSGAGANVLTF. The chain couples TRBV4-3 to TRBJ2-6, with TRBD1 as a possible D gene (6 bases). V dropped 4 bases and J dropped 4 bases, with 23 bases sitting between them. The CDR3 totals 19 residues. Germline V gene sequence: CDR1 LGHNA, CDR2 YSLEER.

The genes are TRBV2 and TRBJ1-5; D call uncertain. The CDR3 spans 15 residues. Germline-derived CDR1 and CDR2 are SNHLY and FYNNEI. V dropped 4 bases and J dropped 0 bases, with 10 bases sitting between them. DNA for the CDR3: TGTGCCAGCAGTGTTCGAGATTATAGCAATCAGCCCCAGCATTTT. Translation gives CASSVRDYSNQPQHF.

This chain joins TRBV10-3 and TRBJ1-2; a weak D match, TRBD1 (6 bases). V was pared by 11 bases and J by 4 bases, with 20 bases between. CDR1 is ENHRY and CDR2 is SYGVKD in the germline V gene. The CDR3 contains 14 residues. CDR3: CAAGGGEGGYGYTF. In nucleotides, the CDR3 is TGTGCCGCAGGAGGGGGGGAAGGGGGCTATGGCTACACCTTC.

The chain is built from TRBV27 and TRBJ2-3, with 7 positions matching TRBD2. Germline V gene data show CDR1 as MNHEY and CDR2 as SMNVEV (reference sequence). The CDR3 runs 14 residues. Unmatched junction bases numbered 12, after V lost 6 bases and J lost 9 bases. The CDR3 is CASRREALSPTQYF. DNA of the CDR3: TGTGCCAGCAGACGGGAGGCTCTATCTCCCACGCAGTATTTT.

CDR3 in amino acids: CASRTSRINEQFF. CDR3 nucleotide sequence: TGTGCCAGTAGGACTAGCCGGATCAATGAGCAGTTCTTC. V usage is TRBV19 and J usage is TRBJ2-1; 7 bases align to TRBD2. This CDR3 region has 13 residues. V lost 6 bases and J lost 6; bases outside the gene matches: 5. Per the germline V gene, CDR1 is LNHDA and CDR2 is SQIVND (reference sequence).

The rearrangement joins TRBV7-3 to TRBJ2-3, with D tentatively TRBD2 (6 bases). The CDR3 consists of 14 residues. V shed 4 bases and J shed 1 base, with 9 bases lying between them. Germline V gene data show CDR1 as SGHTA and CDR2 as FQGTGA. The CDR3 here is CASSSGGGTDTQYF. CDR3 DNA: TGTGCCAGCAGCTCTGGCGGGGGCACAGATACGCAGTATTTT. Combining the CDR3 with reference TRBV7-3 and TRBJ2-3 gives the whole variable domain GAGVSQTPSNKVTEKGKYVELRCDPISGHTALYWYRQSLGQGPEFLIYFQGTGAADDSGLPNDRFFAVRPEGSVSTLKIQRTERGDSAVYLCASSSGGGTDTQYFGPGTRLTVL.

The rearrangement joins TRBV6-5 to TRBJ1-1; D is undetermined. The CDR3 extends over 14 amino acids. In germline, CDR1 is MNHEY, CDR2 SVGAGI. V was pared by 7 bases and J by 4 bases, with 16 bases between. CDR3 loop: CASTDEVGSTEAFF. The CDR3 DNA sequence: TGTGCCAGCACCGATGAGGTTGGTAGCACTGAAGCTTTCTTT.

This CDR3 reads CATSRDPGTEAFF. The CDR3 nucleotides are TGTGCCACCAGCAGAGATCCCGGCACTGAAGCTTTCTTT. The V and J genes are TRBV15 and TRBJ1-1; D is unclear. The V end lost 0 bases, the J end lost 4 bases, and 6 bases lay between the germline ends. The CDR3 length is 13 residues. CDR1 is LNHNV, CDR2 YYDKDF, per germline (reference sequence).

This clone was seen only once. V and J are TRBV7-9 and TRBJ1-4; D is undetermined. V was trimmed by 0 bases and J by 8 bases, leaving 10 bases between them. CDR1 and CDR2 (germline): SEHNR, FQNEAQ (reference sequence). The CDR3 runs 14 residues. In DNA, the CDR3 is TGTGCCAGCAGCTTAGCTAACAATTTGGAAAAACTGTTTTTT. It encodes CASSLANNLEKLFF. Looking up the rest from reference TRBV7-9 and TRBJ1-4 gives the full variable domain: DTGVSQNPRHKITKRGQNVTFRCDPISEHNRLYWYRQTLGQGPEFLTYFQNEAQLEKSRLLSDRFSAERPKGSFSTLEIQRTEQGDSAMYLCASSLANNLEKLFFGSGTQLSVL.

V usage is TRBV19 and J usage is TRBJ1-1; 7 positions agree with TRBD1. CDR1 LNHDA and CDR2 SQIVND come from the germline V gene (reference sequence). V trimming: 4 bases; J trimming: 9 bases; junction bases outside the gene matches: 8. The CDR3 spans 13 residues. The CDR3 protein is CASSTRGMRQAFF. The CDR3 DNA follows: TGTGCCAGTAGTACCAGGGGGATGCGTCAAGCTTTCTTT.

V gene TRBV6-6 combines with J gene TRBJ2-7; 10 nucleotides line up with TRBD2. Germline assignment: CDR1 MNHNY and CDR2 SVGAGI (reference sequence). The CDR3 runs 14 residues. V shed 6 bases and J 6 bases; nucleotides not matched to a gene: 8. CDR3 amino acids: CASRTGTSAFEQYF. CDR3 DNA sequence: TGTGCCAGCAGGACCGGGACTAGCGCGTTCGAGCAGTACTTC.

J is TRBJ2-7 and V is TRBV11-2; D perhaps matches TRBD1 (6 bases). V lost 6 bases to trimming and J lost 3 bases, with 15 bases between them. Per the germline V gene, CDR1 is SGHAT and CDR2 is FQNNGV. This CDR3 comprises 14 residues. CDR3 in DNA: TGTGCCAGCAGTCACAGGGAAGGAGGCTACGAGCAGTACTTC. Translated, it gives CASSHREGGYEQYF.